This T cell receptor (beta chain) stems from a study of control samples from healthy donors and cancer patients. Clones were read by immunoSEQ multiplex PCR, and TCRdb kept only the in-frame ones, dropping some. The sample shows about 140,000 clones, 94% of them seen only once. In germline, CDR1 is SGHTA, CDR2 FQGNSA. This CDR3 has 15 residues. V was cut by 4 bases and J by 1 base, with 13 bases left in between. The receptor comes from a man aged 35-49 years in good health. The chain recombines TRBV7-2 with TRBJ1-2; perhaps TRBD1 as D (6 bases). Sequenced material: blood. Here the CDR3 reads CASSSTGSFNYGYTF. In DNA form, the CDR3 reads TGTGCCAGCAGCTCAACAGGGTCTTTTAACTATGGCTACACCTTC.